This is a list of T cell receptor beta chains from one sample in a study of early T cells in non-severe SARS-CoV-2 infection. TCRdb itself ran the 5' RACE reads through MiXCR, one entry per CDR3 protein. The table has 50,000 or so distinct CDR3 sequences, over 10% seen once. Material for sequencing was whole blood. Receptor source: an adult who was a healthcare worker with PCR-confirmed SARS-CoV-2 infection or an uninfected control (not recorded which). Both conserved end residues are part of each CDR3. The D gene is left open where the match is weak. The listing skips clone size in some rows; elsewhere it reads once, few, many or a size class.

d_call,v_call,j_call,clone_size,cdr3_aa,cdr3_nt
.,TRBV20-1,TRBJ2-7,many,CSARVFGDASSYEQYF,TGCAGTGCTAGAGTTTTTGGAGACGCAAGCTCCTACGAGCAGTACTTC
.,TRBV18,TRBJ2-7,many,CASSAVGGSSYEQYF,TGTGCCAGCTCAGCCGTAGGGGGGAGCTCCTACGAGCAGTACTTC
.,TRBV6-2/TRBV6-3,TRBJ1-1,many,CASSSQGLGRNTEAFF,TGTGCCAGCAGTTCCCAAGGACTAGGACGGAACACTGAAGCTTTCTTT
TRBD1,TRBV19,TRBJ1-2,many,CASSSGPGGKYGYTF,TGTGCCAGTAGTTCCGGTCCAGGGGGCAAGTATGGCTACACCTTC
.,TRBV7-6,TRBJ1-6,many,CASSSPNSPLHF,TGTGCCAGCAGCTCCCCGAATTCACCCCTCCACTTT
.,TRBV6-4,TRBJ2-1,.,CASREQPGPYNEQFF,TGTGCCAGCAGAGAACAACCCGGGCCCTACAATGAGCAGTTCTTC
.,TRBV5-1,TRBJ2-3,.,CASSSTVSTDTQYF,TGCGCCAGCAGCTCGACAGTCAGCACAGATACGCAGTATTTT
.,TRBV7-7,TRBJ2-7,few,CASSSAGGEQYF,TGTGCCAGCAGCTCGGCCGGGGGCGAGCAGTACTTC
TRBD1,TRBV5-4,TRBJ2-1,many,CASSHRQGSGNEQFF,TGTGCCAGCAGCCATAGACAGGGGTCGGGCAATGAGCAGTTCTTC
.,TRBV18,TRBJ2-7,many,CASATGPSYEQYF,TGTGCCAGCGCTACAGGGCCCTCCTACGAGCAGTACTTC
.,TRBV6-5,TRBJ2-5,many,CASSYSKRTHQETQYF,TGTGCCAGCAGTTACTCGAAAAGGACACACCAAGAGACCCAGTACTTC
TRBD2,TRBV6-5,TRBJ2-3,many,CASSLGTGGIDTQYF,TGTGCCAGCAGCCTTGGGACGGGAGGGATAGATACGCAGTATTTT
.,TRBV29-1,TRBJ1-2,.,CSVNSGSNYGYTF,TGCAGCGTTAACTCTGGCAGTAACTATGGCTACACCTTC
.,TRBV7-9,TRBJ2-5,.,CASSSSRHGGETQYF,TGTGCCAGCAGCTCGTCTCGACACGGGGGAGAGACCCAGTACTTC
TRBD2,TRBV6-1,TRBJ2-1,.,CASSATSGGYNEQFF,TGTGCCAGCAGTGCGACTAGCGGGGGGTACAATGAGCAGTTCTTC
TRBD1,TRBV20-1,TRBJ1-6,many,CSANRDRGDNSPLHF,TGCAGTGCTAACCGGGACAGGGGGGATAATTCACCCCTCCACTTT
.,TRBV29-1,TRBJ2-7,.,CSVGPTRGYEQYF,TGCAGCGTTGGCCCCACGAGGGGCTACGAGCAGTACTTC
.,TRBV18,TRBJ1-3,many,CASSPDSVGNTIYF,TGTGCCAGCTCCCCGGACAGCGTCGGGAACACCATATATTTT
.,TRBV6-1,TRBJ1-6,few,CASCRGEGRPYSPLHF,TGTGCCAGCTGTCGAGGAGAGGGACGCCCGTACTCACCCCTCCACTTT
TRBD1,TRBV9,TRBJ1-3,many,CASSTGGSGNTIYF,TGTGCCAGCTCTACAGGGGGCTCTGGAAACACCATATATTTT
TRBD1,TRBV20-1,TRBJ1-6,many,CSAWDRGDSPLHF,TGCAGTGCTTGGGACAGGGGAGACTCACCCCTCCACTTT
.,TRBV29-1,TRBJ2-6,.,CSVGVPGANVLTF,TGCAGCGTCGGGGTGCCAGGGGCCAACGTCCTGACTTTC
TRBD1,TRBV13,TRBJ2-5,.,CASKTGEETQYF,TGTGCCAGTAAAACAGGGGAAGAGACCCAGTACTTC